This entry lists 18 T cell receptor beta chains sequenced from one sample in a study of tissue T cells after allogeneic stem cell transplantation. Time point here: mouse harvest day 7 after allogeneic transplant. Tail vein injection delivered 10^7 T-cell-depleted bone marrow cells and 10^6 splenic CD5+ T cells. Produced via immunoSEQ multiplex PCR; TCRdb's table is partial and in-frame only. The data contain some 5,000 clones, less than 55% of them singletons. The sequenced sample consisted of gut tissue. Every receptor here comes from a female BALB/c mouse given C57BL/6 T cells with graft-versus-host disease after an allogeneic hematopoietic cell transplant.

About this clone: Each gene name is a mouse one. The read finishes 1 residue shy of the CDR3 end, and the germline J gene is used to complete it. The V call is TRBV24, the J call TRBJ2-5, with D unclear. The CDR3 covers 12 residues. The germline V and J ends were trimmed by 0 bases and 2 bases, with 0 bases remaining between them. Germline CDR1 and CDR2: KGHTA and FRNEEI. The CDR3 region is CASSLYQDTQYF. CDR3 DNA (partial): TGTGCCAGCAGTCTGTACCAAGACACCCAGTAC.

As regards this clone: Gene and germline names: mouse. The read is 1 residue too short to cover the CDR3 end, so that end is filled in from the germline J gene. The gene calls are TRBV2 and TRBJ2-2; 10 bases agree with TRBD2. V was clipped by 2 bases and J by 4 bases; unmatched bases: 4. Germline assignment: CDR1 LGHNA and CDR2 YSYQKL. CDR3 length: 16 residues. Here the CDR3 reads CASSQLGGQRTGQLYF. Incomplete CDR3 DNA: TGTGCCAGCAGCCAACTGGGGGGGCAACGCACCGGGCAGCTCTAC.

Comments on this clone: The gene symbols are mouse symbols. CDR3 bases read: TGTGCCAGCAGTCTCGGGACAGGAGAAAATACGCTCTAT. Its protein is CASSLGTGENTLY. The complete CDR3 reads CASSLGTGENTLYF. The chain carries TRBV26 and TRBJ1-3; the match to TRBD1 covers 8 bases. The read stops 1 residue short of the end of the CDR3; the missing end is completed from the germline J gene. Germline-derived CDR1 and CDR2 are KGHPV and FQNQEV (reference sequence). J was trimmed by 6 bases and V by 3 bases; bases with no gene match: 4. The CDR3 spans 14 residues.

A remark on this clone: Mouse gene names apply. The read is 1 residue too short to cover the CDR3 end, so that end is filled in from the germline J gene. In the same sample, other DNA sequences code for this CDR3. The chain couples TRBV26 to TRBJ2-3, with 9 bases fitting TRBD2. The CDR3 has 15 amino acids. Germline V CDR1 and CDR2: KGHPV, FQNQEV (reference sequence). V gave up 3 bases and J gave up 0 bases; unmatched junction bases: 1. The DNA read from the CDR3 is TGTGCCAGCAGTCTCGGACTGGGGAGTGCAGAAACGCTGTAT. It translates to CASSLGLGSAETLY. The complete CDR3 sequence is CASSLGLGSAETLYF.

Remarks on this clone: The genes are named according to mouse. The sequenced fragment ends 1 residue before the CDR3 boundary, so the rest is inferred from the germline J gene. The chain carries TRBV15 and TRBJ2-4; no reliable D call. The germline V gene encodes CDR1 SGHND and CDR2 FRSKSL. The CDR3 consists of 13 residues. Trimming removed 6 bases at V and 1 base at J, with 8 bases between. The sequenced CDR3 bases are TGTGCCAGCAGAGGGAGGGGTCAAAACACCTTGTAC. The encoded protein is CASRGRGQNTLY. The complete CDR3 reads CASRGRGQNTLYF. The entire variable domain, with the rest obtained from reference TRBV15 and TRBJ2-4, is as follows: DAGVTQTPRHEVAEKGQTIILKCEPVSGHNDLFWYRQTKIQGLELLSYFRSKSLMEDGGAFKDRFKAEMLNSSFSTLKIQPTEPKDSAVYLCASRGRGQNTLYFGAGTRLSVL.

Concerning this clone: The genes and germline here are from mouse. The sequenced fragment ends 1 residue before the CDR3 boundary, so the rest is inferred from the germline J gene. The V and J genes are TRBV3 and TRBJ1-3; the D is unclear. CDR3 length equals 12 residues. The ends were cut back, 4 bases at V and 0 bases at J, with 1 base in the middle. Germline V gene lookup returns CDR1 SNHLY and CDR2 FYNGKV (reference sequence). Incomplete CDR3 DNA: TGTGCCAGCAGCTCTTCTGGAAATACGCTCTAT. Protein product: CASSSSGNTLY. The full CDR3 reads CASSSSGNTLYF.

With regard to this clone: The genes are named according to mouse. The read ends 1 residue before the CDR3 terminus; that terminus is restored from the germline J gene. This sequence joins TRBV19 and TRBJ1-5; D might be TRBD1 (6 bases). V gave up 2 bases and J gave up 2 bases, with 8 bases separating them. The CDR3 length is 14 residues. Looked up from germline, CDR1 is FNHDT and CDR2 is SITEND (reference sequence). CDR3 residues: CASSMGGDNQAPLF. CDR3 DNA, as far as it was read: TGTGCCAGCAGTATGGGGGGCGACAACCAGGCTCCGCTT.

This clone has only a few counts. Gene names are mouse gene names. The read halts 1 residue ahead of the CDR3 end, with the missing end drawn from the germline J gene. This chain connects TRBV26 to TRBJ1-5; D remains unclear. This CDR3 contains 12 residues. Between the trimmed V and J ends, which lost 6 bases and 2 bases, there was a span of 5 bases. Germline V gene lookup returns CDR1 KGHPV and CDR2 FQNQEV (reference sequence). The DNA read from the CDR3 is TGTGCCAGCAGCCGGGACAACCAGGCTCCGCTT. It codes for CASSRDNQAPL. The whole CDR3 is CASSRDNQAPLF.

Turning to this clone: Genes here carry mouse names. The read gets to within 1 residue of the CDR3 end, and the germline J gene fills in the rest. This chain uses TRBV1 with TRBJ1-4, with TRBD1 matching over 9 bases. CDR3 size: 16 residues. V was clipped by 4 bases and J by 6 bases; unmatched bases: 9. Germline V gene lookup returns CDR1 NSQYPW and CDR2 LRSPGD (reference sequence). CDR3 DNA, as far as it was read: TGCACCTGCAGTGGGGGGGACAGGGTAGGCCACGAAAGATTATTT. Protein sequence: CTCSGGDRVGHERLF. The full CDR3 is CTCSGGDRVGHERLFF.

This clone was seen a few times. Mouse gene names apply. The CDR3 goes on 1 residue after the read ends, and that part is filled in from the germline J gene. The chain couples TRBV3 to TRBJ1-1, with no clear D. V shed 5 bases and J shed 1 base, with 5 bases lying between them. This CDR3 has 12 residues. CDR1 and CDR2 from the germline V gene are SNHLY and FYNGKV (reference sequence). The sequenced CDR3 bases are TGTGCCAGCAGCCCAGGGAACACAGAAGTCTTC. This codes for CASSPGNTEVF. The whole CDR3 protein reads CASSPGNTEVFF.

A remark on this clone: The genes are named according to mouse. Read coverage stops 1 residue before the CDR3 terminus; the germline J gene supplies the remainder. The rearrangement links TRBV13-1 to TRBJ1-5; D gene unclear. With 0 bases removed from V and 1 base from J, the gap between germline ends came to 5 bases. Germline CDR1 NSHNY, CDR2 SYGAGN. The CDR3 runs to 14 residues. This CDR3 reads CASSDAGNNQAPLF. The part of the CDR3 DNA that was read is TGTGCCAGCAGTGATGCGGGGAACAACCAGGCTCCGCTT. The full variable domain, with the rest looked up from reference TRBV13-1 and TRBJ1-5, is EAAVTQSPRNKVTVTGGNVTLSCRQTNSHNYMYWYRQDTGHGLRLIHYSYGAGNLRIGDVPDGYKATRTTQEDFFLLLELASPSQTSLYFCASSDAGNNQAPLFGEGTRLSVL.

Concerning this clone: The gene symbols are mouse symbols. Incomplete CDR3 DNA: TGTGCCAGCAGTCGGGACAGGGGAAGAAACACCTTGTAC. This gives the protein CASSRDRGRNTLY. The CDR3 in full is CASSRDRGRNTLYF. This rearrangement joins TRBV26 to TRBJ2-4, with 10 bases matching TRBD1. The CDR3 end falls 1 residue outside the read, so it is completed with the germline J gene. With V trimmed by 4 bases and J by 5 bases, 3 bases remained unmatched. The length of the CDR3 is 14 residues. Germline-derived CDR1 and CDR2 are KGHPV and FQNQEV (reference sequence).

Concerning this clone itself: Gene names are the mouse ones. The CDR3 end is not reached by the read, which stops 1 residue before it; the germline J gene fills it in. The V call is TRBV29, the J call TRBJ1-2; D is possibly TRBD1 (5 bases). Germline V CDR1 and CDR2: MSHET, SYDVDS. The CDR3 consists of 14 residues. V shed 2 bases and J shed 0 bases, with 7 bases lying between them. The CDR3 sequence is CASSLGGPNSDYTF. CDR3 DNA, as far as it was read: TGTGCTAGCAGTTTAGGGGGACCAAACTCCGACTACACC.

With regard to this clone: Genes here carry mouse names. The sequenced part of the CDR3 DNA is TGTGCCAGCAGCCTCAGGGGGAGCTCCTATGAACAGTAC. Amino acids: CASSLRGSSYEQY. The CDR3 as a whole reads CASSLRGSSYEQYF. The gene calls are TRBV5 and TRBJ2-7; 7 positions agree with TRBD1. The read ends 1 residue shy of where the CDR3 ends; the end is completed using the germline J gene. V shed 4 bases and J 0 bases; nucleotides not matched to a gene: 3. This CDR3 comprises 14 residues. Germline-derived CDR1 and CDR2 are LGHNA and YNLKQL (reference sequence).

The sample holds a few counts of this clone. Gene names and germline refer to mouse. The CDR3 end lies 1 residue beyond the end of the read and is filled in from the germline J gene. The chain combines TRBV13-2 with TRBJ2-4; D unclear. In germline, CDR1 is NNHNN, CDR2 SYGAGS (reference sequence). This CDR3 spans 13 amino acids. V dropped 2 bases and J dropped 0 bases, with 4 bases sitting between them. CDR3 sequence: CASGDRSQNTLYF. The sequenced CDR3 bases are TGTGCCAGCGGTGACAGGAGTCAAAACACCTTGTAC.

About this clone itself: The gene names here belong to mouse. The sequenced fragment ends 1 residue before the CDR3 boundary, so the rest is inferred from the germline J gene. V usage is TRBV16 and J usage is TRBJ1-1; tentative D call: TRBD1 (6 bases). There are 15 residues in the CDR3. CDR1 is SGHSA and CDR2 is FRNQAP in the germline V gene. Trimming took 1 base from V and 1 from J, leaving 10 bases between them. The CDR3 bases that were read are TGTGCAAGCAGCTTAGTCAGGGGAGGGAACACAGAAGTCTTC. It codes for CASSLVRGGNTEVF. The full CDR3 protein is CASSLVRGGNTEVFF.

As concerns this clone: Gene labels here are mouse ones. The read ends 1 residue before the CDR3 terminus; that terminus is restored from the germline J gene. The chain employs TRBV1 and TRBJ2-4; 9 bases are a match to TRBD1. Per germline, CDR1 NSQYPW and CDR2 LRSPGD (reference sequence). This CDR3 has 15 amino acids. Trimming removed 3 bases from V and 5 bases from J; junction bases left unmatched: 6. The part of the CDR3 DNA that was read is TGCACCTGCAGTGCCTCGGGACAGGGTGGAAACACCTTGTAC. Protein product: CTCSASGQGGNTLY. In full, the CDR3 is CTCSASGQGGNTLYF.

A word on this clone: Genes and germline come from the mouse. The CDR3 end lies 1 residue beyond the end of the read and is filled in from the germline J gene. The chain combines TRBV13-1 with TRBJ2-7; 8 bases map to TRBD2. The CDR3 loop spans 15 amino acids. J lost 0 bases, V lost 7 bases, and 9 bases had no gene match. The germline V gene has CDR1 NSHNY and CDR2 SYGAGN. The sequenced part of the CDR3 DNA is TGTGCCAGCTCGAGACTGGGGAGGAGCTCCTATGAACAGTAC. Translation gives CASSRLGRSSYEQY. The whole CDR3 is CASSRLGRSSYEQYF.